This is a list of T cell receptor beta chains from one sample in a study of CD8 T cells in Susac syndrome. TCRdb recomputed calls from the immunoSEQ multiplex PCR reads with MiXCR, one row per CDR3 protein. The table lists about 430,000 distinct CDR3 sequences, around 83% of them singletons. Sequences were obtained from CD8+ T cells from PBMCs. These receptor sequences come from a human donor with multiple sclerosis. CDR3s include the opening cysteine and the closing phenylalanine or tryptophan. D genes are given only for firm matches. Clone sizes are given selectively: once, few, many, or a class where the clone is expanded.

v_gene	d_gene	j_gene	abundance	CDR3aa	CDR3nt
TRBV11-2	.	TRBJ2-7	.	CASSPGRNAFYEQYF	TGTGCCAGCAGCCCGGGACGGAACGCTTTCTACGAGCAGTACTTC
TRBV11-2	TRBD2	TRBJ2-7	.	CASSSGVAGGPYEQYF	TGTGCCAGCAGCTCGGGGGTAGCGGGAGGGCCCTACGAGCAGTACTTC
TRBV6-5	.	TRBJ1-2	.	CASSYSAQIYGYTF	TGTGCCAGCAGTTACTCTGCCCAGATCTATGGCTACACCTTC
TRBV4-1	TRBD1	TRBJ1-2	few	CASSPTTGNYGYTF	TGCGCCAGCAGCCCCACGACAGGGAACTATGGCTACACCTTC
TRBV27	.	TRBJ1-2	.	CASGKPYGYTF	TGTGCCAGCGGTAAGCCTTATGGCTACACCTTC
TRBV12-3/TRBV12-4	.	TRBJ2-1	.	CASSFGLASEQFF	TGTGCCAGCAGTTTCGGTCTAGCAAGTGAGCAGTTCTTC
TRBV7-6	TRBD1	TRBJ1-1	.	CASSTGTAWNTEAFF	TGTGCCAGCAGCACCGGGACAGCCTGGAACACTGAAGCTTTCTTT
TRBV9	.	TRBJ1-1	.	CASSVLKGGNTEAFF	TGTGCCAGCAGCGTCCTTAAGGGGGGAAACACTGAAGCTTTCTTT
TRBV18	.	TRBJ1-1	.	CASSPRGEVPEAFF	TGTGCCAGCTCACCACGGGGCGAGGTCCCTGAAGCTTTCTTT
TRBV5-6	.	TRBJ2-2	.	CASRLQGHWNTGELFF	TGTGCCAGCAGACTACAGGGACATTGGAACACCGGGGAGCTGTTTTTT
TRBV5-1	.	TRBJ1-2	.	CASSPGERGYTF	TGCGCCAGCAGCCCCGGGGAGCGGGGCTACACCTTC
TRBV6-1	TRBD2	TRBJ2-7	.	CATSTSPDTSSYEQYF	TGTGCCACCTCGACTAGCCCGGATACAAGCTCCTACGAGCAGTACTTC
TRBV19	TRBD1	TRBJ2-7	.	CASSIGTGGWNEQYF	TGTGCCAGTAGTATAGGGACAGGGGGCTGGAACGAGCAGTACTTC
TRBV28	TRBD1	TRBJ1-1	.	CASSSPGQPEAFF	TGTGCCAGCAGTTCTCCGGGACAGCCTGAAGCTTTCTTT
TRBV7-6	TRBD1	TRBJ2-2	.	CASSSTGVMYTGELFF	TGTGCCAGCAGCTCCACAGGGGTGATGTACACCGGGGAGCTGTTTTTT
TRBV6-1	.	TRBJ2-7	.	CASSEADQEGYEQYF	TGTGCCAGCAGTGAAGCCGATCAAGAGGGCTACGAGCAGTACTTC
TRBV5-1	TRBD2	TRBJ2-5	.	CASSPGIAGVHQETQYF	TGCGCCAGCAGCCCTGGAATAGCGGGAGTTCACCAAGAGACCCAGTACTTC
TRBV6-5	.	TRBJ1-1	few	CASRYPWDTRTEAFF	TGTGCCAGCAGATATCCCTGGGACACCCGCACTGAAGCTTTCTTT
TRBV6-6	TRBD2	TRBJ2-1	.	CASSYTSGTSDREQFF	TGTGCCAGCAGTTACACGTCCGGGACTAGCGATAGGGAGCAGTTCTTC
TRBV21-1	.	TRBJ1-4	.	CASSGWDRNEKLFF	TGTGCCAGCAGCGGGTGGGACCGTAATGAAAAACTGTTTTTT
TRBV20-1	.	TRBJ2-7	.	CSARGPHRDYEQYF	TGCAGTGCTAGAGGTCCTCACAGAGATTACGAGCAGTACTTC
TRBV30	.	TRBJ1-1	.	CAWITGSDTEAFF	TGTGCCTGGATCACTGGATCGGACACTGAAGCTTTCTTT
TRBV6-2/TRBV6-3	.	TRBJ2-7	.	CASSYQTSYEQYF	TGTGCCAGCAGTTACCAGACCTCCTACGAGCAGTACTTC
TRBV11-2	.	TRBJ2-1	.	CASSLDPDEQFF	TGTGCCAGCAGCTTAGACCCGGATGAGCAGTTCTTC
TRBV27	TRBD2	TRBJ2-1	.	CASSAGGRYNEQFF	TGTGCCAGCAGCGCGGGAGGTCGGTACAATGAGCAGTTCTTC
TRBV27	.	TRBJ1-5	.	CASSVTGYSNQPQHF	TGTGCCAGCAGTGTTACAGGTTACAGCAATCAGCCCCAGCATTTT
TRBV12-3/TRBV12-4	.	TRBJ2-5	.	CASSPFEGHQETQYF	TGTGCCAGCAGCCCGTTCGAGGGACATCAAGAGACCCAGTACTTC
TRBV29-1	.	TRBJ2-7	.	CSGWREGGEQYF	TGCAGCGGGTGGAGGGAAGGAGGCGAGCAGTACTTC
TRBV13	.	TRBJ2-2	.	CASTSGGTGELFF	TGTGCCAGCACCTCCGGCGGAACCGGGGAGCTGTTTTTT
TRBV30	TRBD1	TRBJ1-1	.	CAWSPGQGTEAFF	TGTGCCTGGAGCCCGGGACAGGGGACTGAAGCTTTCTTT
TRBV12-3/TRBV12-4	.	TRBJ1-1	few	CASSLGGVMNTEAFF	TGTGCCAGCAGTTTAGGGGGGGTGATGAACACTGAAGCTTTCTTT
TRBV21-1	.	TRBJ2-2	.	CASIRVPAGGNTGELFF	TGTGCCAGTATCAGGGTACCCGCGGGTGGTAACACCGGGGAGCTGTTTTTT
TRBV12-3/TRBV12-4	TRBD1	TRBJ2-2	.	CASSWGQGGNTGELFF	TGTGCCAGCAGTTGGGGACAGGGGGGGAACACCGGGGAGCTGTTTTTT
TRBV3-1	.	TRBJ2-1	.	CASSPSLAVLYSYNEQFF	TGTGCCAGCAGCCCGAGCTTAGCGGTTTTGTACTCCTACAATGAGCAGTTCTTC
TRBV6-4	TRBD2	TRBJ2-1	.	CASSDSSGGESNEQFF	TGTGCCAGCAGTGACTCGAGCGGGGGCGAAAGCAATGAGCAGTTCTTC
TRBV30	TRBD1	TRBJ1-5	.	CAWSGGTGNQPQHF	TGTGCCTGGAGCGGGGGGACAGGTAATCAGCCCCAGCATTTT
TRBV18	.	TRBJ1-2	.	CASSPGTADGYTF	TGTGCCAGCTCACCAGGAACAGCCGATGGCTACACCTTC
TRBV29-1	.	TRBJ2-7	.	CSVEGGAGSSYEQYF	TGCAGCGTTGAAGGCGGGGCGGGTAGCTCCTACGAGCAGTACTTC
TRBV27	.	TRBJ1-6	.	CASRVTGGNNSPLHF	TGTGCCAGCAGAGTCACAGGAGGCAATAATTCACCCCTCCACTTT
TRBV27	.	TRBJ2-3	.	CASSSAAGSTDTQYF	TGTGCCAGCAGTTCCGCGGCAGGCAGCACAGATACGCAGTATTTT
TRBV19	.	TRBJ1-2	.	CASSIAVQYGYTF	TGTGCCAGTAGTATAGCCGTACAATATGGCTACACCTTC